This T cell receptor beta chain was found in a study of metastatic and nonmetastatic thyroid tumors. Study information: Across blood and tumor or nodule tissue, repertoires from malignant and benign thyroid patients were compared with one another. Study-level findings and limits: Reportedly, malignant thyroid tumors had significantly higher TCR beta diversity than benign nodules, in blood and tumor.

Authors' processing steps: Between-group CDR3 differences, defined by clinicopathological status, yielded a distant-metastasis classifier for papillary thyroid cancer. Using MiXCR, TCRdb reanalyzed the PCR reads. These V and J calls originate from TCRdb's pipeline instead of the authors' own analysis. The sample holds approximately 17,000 clones, 27% seen once. This clone was observed many times. Its cognate antigen is unknown. Among the patients, none had received any treatment before thyroid surgery. V lost 0 bases to trimming and J lost 9 bases, with 13 bases between them. Germline V lookup: CDR1 SGHTS, CDR2 YDEGEE. The CDR3 has 15 amino acids.

This TCR was recovered from a female donor with papillary thyroid cancer or a benign thyroid nodule (not recorded which). Some clones in this sample may be carry-over from other donors' samples. Input material: adjacent normal tissue. V is TRBV5-8 and J is TRBJ1-6, with D perhaps matching TRBD1 (5 bases). The chain's CDR3 is CASSLETLRGSPLHF. CDR3 in DNA: TGTGCCAGCAGCTTGGAAACTCTAAGGGGTTCACCCCTCCACTTT.